This T cell receptor beta chain was sequenced during a study of regulatory T cells in long-lasting Graves disease. According to the study, TCR beta libraries were built with iRepertoire HTBI primers and CDR3-region Arm-PCR. TCRdb used MiXCR to reprocess the multiplex PCR reads, holding one entry per CDR3 protein. Found here are 350,000 to 450,000 distinct CDR3 sequences, 12% of them singletons; the top ten hold about 20%. In regard to this clonotype: Relative to the germline gene, one junction end is altered; a read error may explain this.

Indicated time point: newly diagnosed GD, antithyroid drugs for less than 3 months. Following extraction of RNA from PBMCs, that RNA was used to make the TCR library. The sample also formed part of further work on T cells in Graves' hyperthyroidism and ophthalmopathy.

This TCR was recovered from a young woman with Graves disease. The sequencing used peripheral blood mononuclear cells (PBMCs), collected at new diagnosis, from a patient treated with antithyroid drugs.

The CDR3 is CTSSQRQGDAFYEQYF. The CDR3 DNA reads TGTACCAGCAGCCAACGACAGGGGGACGCATTCTACGAGCAGTACTTC. V gene TRBV5-4 combines with J gene TRBJ2-7, with 9 bases fitting TRBD1. Germline V lookup: CDR1 SGHNT, CDR2 YYREEE (reference sequence). This CDR3 is built from 16 residues.